Shown below are 22 T cell receptor beta chains from a single sample sequenced in a study of blood T cells in healthy people across ages. A second PCR, run for about 7 to 11 cycles, used a sample-barcoded 5' primer plus a J-beta primer mix. From the 5' RACE reads, TCRdb called clonotypes with MiXCR, one entry per CDR3 protein. This sample has roughly 700,000 distinct CDR3 sequences, with roughly 50% found just once. The specimen was blood. The origin of the receptors is a woman aged 60 to 75 in good health.

The V gene is TRBV7-2, the J gene TRBJ2-1, with D unresolved. There are 11 residues in the CDR3. Germline CDR1 SGHTA, CDR2 FQGNSA. Between the trimmed V and J ends, which lost 4 bases and 12 bases, there was a span of 10 bases. The CDR3 DNA sequence: TGTGCCAGCAGCTCCCAGGTTCGGCAGTTCTTC. Protein product: CASSSQVRQFF. Looking up the rest from reference TRBV7-2 and TRBJ2-1 gives the full variable domain: GAGVSQSPSNKVTEKGKDVELRCDPISGHTALYWYRQSLGQGLEFLIYFQGNSAPDKSGLPSDRFSAERTGGSVSTLTIQRTQQEDSAVYLCASSSQVRQFFGPGTRLTVL.

The chain combines TRBV5-1 with TRBJ2-5; 7 bases are shared with TRBD1. Germline lookup yields CDR1 SGHRS and CDR2 YFSETQ. CDR3 length: 15 amino acids. Unmatched junction bases numbered 5, after V lost 0 bases and J lost 3 bases. DNA for the CDR3: TGCGCCAGCAGCTTGGGTACACAGGGGAAAGAGACCCAGTACTTC. Its translation: CASSLGTQGKETQYF.

This clonotype was observed at least ten times. The V call is TRBV20-1, the J call TRBJ2-7; TRBD1 might be the D (6 bases). The V and J ends lost 1 base and 3 bases respectively, with 10 bases between them. The germline CDR1 and CDR2 sequences are DFQATT and SNEGSKA (reference sequence). CDR3 length equals 13 residues. The CDR3 protein is CSARGWTVYEQYF. CDR3 nucleotides: TGCAGTGCTAGAGGCTGGACAGTCTACGAGCAGTACTTC.

This clonotype was found once. The chain couples TRBV18 to TRBJ2-2; no reliable D call. Trimming pared 3 bases from V and 4 bases from J, leaving 12 bases between. Germline lookup yields CDR1 KGHSH and CDR2 LQKENI. There are 15 residues in the CDR3. DNA for the CDR3: TGTGCCAGCTCACCTCGGCAGCTAAGCACCGGGGAGCTGTTTTTT. Protein sequence: CASSPRQLSTGELFF. Complete variable domain (other parts from reference TRBV18 and TRBJ2-2): NAGVMQNPRHLVRRRGQEARLRCSPMKGHSHVYWYRQLPEEGLKFMVYLQKENIIDESGMPKERFSAEFPKEGPSILRIQQVVRGDSAAYFCASSPRQLSTGELFFGEGSRLTVL.

The chain recombines TRBV6-2 or TRBV6-3 with TRBJ2-1; unclear D gene. V shed 2 bases and J shed 7 bases, with 18 bases lying between them. CDR1 is MNHEY and CDR2 is SVGEGT in the germline V gene. The CDR3 contains 16 residues. The CDR3 nucleotides read TGTGCCAGCAGTTACCGTTTGGGATCCTACGGTAATGAGCAGTTCTTC. The encoded protein is CASSYRLGSYGNEQFF.

The chain couples TRBV4-2 to TRBJ2-7; 7 nucleotides match TRBD1. Germline V gene sequence: CDR1 LGHNA, CDR2 YNFKEQ. This CDR3 has 16 amino acids. Trimming at V came to 3 bases and at J to 4 bases, leaving 12 bases not matched to a gene. The CDR3 sequence is CASSHLVPGQQYEQYF. DNA for the CDR3: TGTGCCAGCAGCCATCTCGTCCCGGGACAGCAGTACGAGCAGTACTTC.

The chain combines TRBV6-5 with TRBJ1-2, with TRBD1 as a possible D gene (6 bases). The CDR3 is 16 residues long. Germline lookup yields CDR1 MNHEY and CDR2 SVGAGI. The V end was cut by 9 bases, the J end by 5 bases, with 25 bases between. The CDR3 nucleotides are TGTGCCAGTCTGGACCCCTCGGTGGCAGGGGTGTATGGCTACACCTTC. Protein product: CASLDPSVAGVYGYTF.

The chain carries TRBV5-1 and TRBJ2-7; 10 positions match TRBD2. Germline CDR1 SGHRS, CDR2 YFSETQ. V dropped 2 bases and J dropped 7; count of bases not matched to a gene: 12. The CDR3 spans 16 residues. CDR3 bases: TGCGCCAGCAGCTTCCGGAGCGGGAGGGGAGGAAATGAGCAGTACTTC. Its translation is CASSFRSGRGGNEQYF.

The J gene is TRBJ2-7, the V gene TRBV20-1; D is ambiguous. The closer fit of TRBJ2-5 to the DNA end suggests the J call may be wrong. The V gene's germline CDR1 is DFQATT and CDR2 SNEGSKA (reference sequence). The CDR3 consists of 13 residues. In DNA form, the CDR3 reads TGCAGTGCTAGTACCCCAGTTCCGGAGACCCAGTACTTC. Amino acids: CSASTPVPETQYF.

This clonotype came up a few times. This chain connects TRBV20-1 to TRBJ2-7; D is perhaps TRBD2 (5 bases). The V and J ends lost 0 bases and 2 bases respectively, with 14 bases between them. The CDR3 contains 15 residues. Per germline, CDR1 DFQATT and CDR2 SNEGSKA (reference sequence). The CDR3 DNA reads TGCAGTGCTAGAGATTGGGAGAGGTCCGCCTACGAGCAGTACTTC. This encodes CSARDWERSAYEQYF.

The J gene is TRBJ1-1, the V gene TRBV6-6; D is perhaps TRBD1 (6 bases). The germline CDR1 and CDR2 sequences are MNHNY and SVGAGI (reference sequence). Between the trimmed V and J ends, which lost 6 bases and 6 bases, there was a span of 20 bases. The CDR3 is made up of 15 amino acids. In DNA, the CDR3 is TGTGCCAGCAGCCTCCCACTCACAGGGTCCCCTGAAGCTTTCTTT. This encodes CASSLPLTGSPEAFF.

The V gene is TRBV29-1, the J gene TRBJ2-3; the D gene could be TRBD1 or TRBD2 (5 bases each). This CDR3 has 12 amino acids. Trimming cost V 7 bases and J 3 bases, with 11 bases left between them. The germline V gene encodes CDR1 SQVTM and CDR2 ANQGSEA. This CDR3 reads CSAGDGTDTQYF. The CDR3 nucleotides are TGCAGCGCCGGGGACGGGACAGATACGCAGTATTTT.

The chain couples TRBV7-2 to TRBJ2-3; 7 nucleotides line up with TRBD2. CDR3 length equals 16 residues. With V trimmed by 3 bases and J by 2 bases, 8 bases remained unmatched. The V gene's germline CDR1 is SGHTA and CDR2 FQGNSA. CDR3 sequence: CASSFRPAGITDTQYF. CDR3 bases: TGTGCCAGCAGCTTCAGGCCAGCGGGAATCACAGATACGCAGTATTTT.

This clonotype showed up just once. The genes are TRBV4-2 and TRBJ1-1; D gene uncertain. The germline CDR1 and CDR2 sequences are LGHNA and YNFKEQ. The CDR3 loop spans 12 amino acids. V lost 1 base and J lost 9, with 9 bases in between. The CDR3 DNA reads TGTGCCAGCAGCCAAGTTATGCGCCAAGCTTTCTTT. Encoded protein: CASSQVMRQAFF.

The rearrangement links TRBV10-3 to TRBJ2-1; D remains ambiguous. Germline lookup yields CDR1 ENHRY and CDR2 SYGVKD. This CDR3 is built from 12 residues. V lost 3 bases to trimming and J lost 8 bases, with 8 bases between them. The CDR3 protein is CAISDGYDEQFF. CDR3 nucleotides: TGTGCCATCAGTGACGGGTACGATGAGCAGTTCTTC.

V is TRBV7-2 and J is TRBJ2-1, with 9 bases matching TRBD2. V lost 5 bases to trimming and J lost 8 bases; unmatched junction nucleotides: 10. In germline, CDR1 is SGHTA, CDR2 FQGNSA. The CDR3 totals 15 residues. The CDR3 coding sequence is TGTGCCAGCAGCCTCGTGGGGACTAGCAGACATGAGCAGTTCTTC. Its translation: CASSLVGTSRHEQFF.

In its sample, this clonotype was seen many times. CDR3: CASSGHLKANYGYTF. CDR3 DNA: TGTGCCAGCTCCGGACACCTAAAAGCTAACTATGGCTACACCTTC. V is TRBV27 and J is TRBJ1-2; perhaps TRBD1 as D (5 bases). CDR1 MNHEY and CDR2 SMNVEV come from the germline V gene (reference sequence). Trimming left V 8 bases short and J 0 bases short, with 16 bases between. This CDR3 comprises 15 residues.

V is TRBV7-8 and J is TRBJ2-3; unclear D gene. The CDR3 is 13 amino acids. V lost 8 bases to trimming and J lost 5 bases, with 14 bases between them. Germline lookup yields CDR1 SGHVS and CDR2 FQNEAQ. DNA for the CDR3: TGTGCCAGCTCAGTATCCCTTATAGATACGCAGTATTTT. Amino acids: CASSVSLIDTQYF.

The chain joins TRBV6-2 or TRBV6-3 to TRBJ2-2, with 8 bases lining up with TRBD1. The CDR3 runs 15 residues. Germline-derived CDR1 and CDR2 are MNHEY and SVGEGT. V gave up 8 bases and J gave up 4 bases; unmatched junction bases: 9. The CDR3 reads CASRQTGDSTGELFF. The CDR3 nucleotides are TGTGCCAGCCGACAGACAGGGGATAGCACCGGGGAGCTGTTTTTT.

The rearrangement links TRBV20-1 to TRBJ1-2, with D hard to call. Germline assignment: CDR1 DFQATT and CDR2 SNEGSKA (reference sequence). V lost 0 bases and J 3 bases, leaving 5 bases between the germline ends. CDR3 size: 12 residues. The CDR3 DNA is TGCAGTGCTAGAGATCACTACTATGGCTACACCTTC. It specifies CSARDHYYGYTF.

This clonotype occurred many times. The V call is TRBV30, the J call TRBJ2-5; D is unclear. Germline V gene data show CDR1 as GTSNPN and CDR2 as SVGIG (reference sequence). The CDR3 spans 15 residues. V lost 5 bases to trimming and J lost 2 bases, with 18 bases between them. CDR3 region: CAWGTGLGRQETQYF. CDR3 DNA: TGTGCCTGGGGCACCGGGTTGGGTCGGCAAGAGACCCAGTACTTC. Based on the CDR3 plus reference TRBV30 and TRBJ2-5, the full variable domain is SQTIHQWPATLVQPVGSPLSLECTVEGTSNPNLYWYRQAAGRGLQLLFYSVGIGQISSEVPQNLSASRPQDRQFILSSKKLLLSDSGFYLCAWGTGLGRQETQYFGPGTRLLVL.

The gene calls are TRBV2 and TRBJ1-2; no definite D call. The V end was cut by 4 bases, the J end by 2 bases, with 5 bases between. This CDR3 spans 12 amino acids. The germline CDR1 and CDR2 sequences are SNHLY and FYNNEI. The CDR3 loop is CASSVQNYGYTF. In nucleotides, the CDR3 is TGTGCCAGCAGTGTCCAAAACTATGGCTACACCTTC. The variable domain in full, completed from reference TRBV2 and TRBJ1-2, reads EPEVTQTPSHQVTQMGQEVILRCVPISNHLYFYWYRQILGQKVEFLVSFYNNEISEKSEIFDDQFSVERPDGSNFTLKIRSTKLEDSAMYFCASSVQNYGYTFGSGTRLTVV.